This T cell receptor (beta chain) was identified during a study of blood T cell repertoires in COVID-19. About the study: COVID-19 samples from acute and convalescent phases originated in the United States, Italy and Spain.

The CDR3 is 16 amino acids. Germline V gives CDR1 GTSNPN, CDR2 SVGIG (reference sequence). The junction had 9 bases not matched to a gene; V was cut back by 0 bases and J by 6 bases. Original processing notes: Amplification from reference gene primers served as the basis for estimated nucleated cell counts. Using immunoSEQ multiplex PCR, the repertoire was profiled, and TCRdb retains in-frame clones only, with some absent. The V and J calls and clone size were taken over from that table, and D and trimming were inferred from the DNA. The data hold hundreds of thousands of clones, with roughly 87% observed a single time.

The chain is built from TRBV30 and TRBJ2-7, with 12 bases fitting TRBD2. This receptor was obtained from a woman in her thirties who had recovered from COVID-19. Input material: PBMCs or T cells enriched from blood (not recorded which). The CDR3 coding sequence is TGTGCCTGGAGTGTACTCCCTAGCGGGAGGGCGGCCGAGCAGTACTTC. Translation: CAWSVLPSGRAAEQYF.